The 21 T cell receptor beta chains presented below share a single source sample, sequenced in a study of cytomegalovirus exposure and HLA in healthy donors. PCR amplification relied on 60 Vbeta primers (plus 13 Jbeta primers). The protocol was immunoSEQ multiplex PCR, while the TCRdb copy is restricted to in-frame clones and leaves out a portion. The table lists 95,000 to 150,000 clones, roughly 80% of them singletons. The sequenced sample consisted of PBMCs. The origin of the receptors is a man aged 30 to 39 in good health and CMV-seronegative.

The rearrangement joins TRBV5-8 to TRBJ1-6; 7 positions match TRBD1. V shed 3 bases, J shed 9 bases, and the junction held 6 bases outside the gene matches. In germline, CDR1 is SGHTS, CDR2 YDEGEE. This CDR3 is built from 14 residues. CDR3 residues: CASSSRTGSSPLHF. Written as DNA, the CDR3 is TGTGCCAGCAGCTCCCGGACAGGTTCTTCACCCCTCCACTTT.

The rearrangement uses TRBV5-1 and TRBJ2-7; D might be TRBD1 (6 bases). V was cut by 4 bases and J by 6 bases, with 23 bases left in between. Germline values: CDR1 SGHRS, CDR2 YFSETQ. The CDR3 spans 16 residues. The CDR3 DNA reads TGCGCCAGCAGCCCTCTCCAGGGGAAGGGGCTTAGCGAGCAGTACTTC. Protein sequence: CASSPLQGKGLSEQYF.

This chain connects TRBV7-2 to TRBJ1-1; TRBD1 agrees at 7 bases. Germline CDR1 reads SGHTA; CDR2 reads FQGNSA. V was clipped by 4 bases and J by 1 base; unmatched bases: 3. The CDR3 is 14 amino acids. The CDR3 reads CASSWTGPNTEAFF. DNA for the CDR3: TGTGCCAGCAGCTGGACAGGTCCGAACACTGAAGCTTTCTTT.

The rearrangement joins TRBV5-1 to TRBJ2-7; D might be TRBD2 (6 bases). Looked up from germline, CDR1 is SGHRS and CDR2 is YFSETQ. V lost 1 base and J 7 bases, leaving 9 bases between the germline ends. CDR3 length equals 12 residues. The CDR3 spells CASSLLSGEQYF. The CDR3 DNA reads as TGCGCCAGCAGCTTGCTAAGCGGGGAGCAGTACTTC.

The chain uses TRBV19 and TRBJ1-6; D possibly corresponds to TRBD1 (5 bases). Germline V CDR1 and CDR2: LNHDA, SQIVND (reference sequence). There are 13 residues in the CDR3. Between the trimmed V and J ends, which lost 5 bases and 5 bases, there was a span of 7 bases. The CDR3 DNA sequence: TGTGCCAGTAGTCGACAGAATAATTCACCCCTCCACTTT. Translation: CASSRQNNSPLHF.

The genes are TRBV5-5 and TRBJ2-1; the match to TRBD2 covers 9 bases. The J segment lost 12 bases and the V segment lost 0 bases, leaving 13 bases of the junction unmatched. Germline V CDR1 and CDR2: SGHKS, YYEKEE (reference sequence). There are 16 residues in the CDR3. CDR3 sequence reads: CASSLGGLAGLSGQFF. CDR3 DNA sequence: TGTGCCAGCAGCTTGGGAGGGCTAGCGGGGCTCTCGGGGCAGTTCTTC.

The V and J genes are TRBV28 and TRBJ2-7, with 8 bases that match TRBD1. Unmatched junction bases numbered 16, after V lost 10 bases and J lost 2 bases. Germline V gene lookup returns CDR1 MDHEN and CDR2 SYDVKM. The CDR3 is 16 amino acids. The CDR3 sequence: CATLPPTGAGPYEQYF. DNA of the CDR3: TGTGCCACCCTTCCCCCGACAGGGGCAGGACCCTACGAGCAGTACTTC.

The gene calls are TRBV2 and TRBJ2-3; 10 bases are a match to TRBD1. Germline CDR1 and CDR2: SNHLY and FYNNEI. V shed 5 bases and J 4 bases; nucleotides not matched to a gene: 3. The CDR3 has 14 residues. The DNA for the CDR3 is TGTGCCAGCAGTCTCGACAGGGGGCCAGATACGCAGTATTTT. Translated: CASSLDRGPDTQYF.

In DNA form, the CDR3 reads TGTGCCACCTTAAGGGGGTCAAAGAACACCGGGGAGCTGTTTTTT. This gives the protein CATLRGSKNTGELFF. The chain has TRBV6-6 and TRBJ2-2, with D perhaps matching TRBD1 (6 bases). CDR1 is MNHNY and CDR2 is SVGAGI in the germline V gene (reference sequence). The CDR3 covers 15 residues. V lost 10 bases and J 1 base, leaving 16 bases between the germline ends.

The chain uses TRBV5-1 and TRBJ1-2; possible D gene TRBD1, 6 bases. Trimming shortened V by 1 base and J by 2 bases, and 12 bases separated the two germline ends. CDR3 length equals 15 residues. In germline, CDR1 is SGHRS, CDR2 YFSETQ. CDR3 nucleotides: TGCGCCAGCAGCTTGTATCTGGGGGCAAACTATGGCTACACCTTC. The encoded protein is CASSLYLGANYGYTF.

The chain joins TRBV28 to TRBJ1-4; D is possibly TRBD1 (5 bases). The CDR3 has 14 residues. Trimming shortened V by 5 bases and J by 5 bases, and 12 bases separated the two germline ends. CDR1 is MDHEN, CDR2 SYDVKM, per germline. CDR3 sequence reads: CASSSGTPNEKLFF. The CDR3 DNA sequence: TGTGCCAGCAGTAGCGGGACGCCGAATGAAAAACTGTTTTTT.

V gene TRBV7-2 combines with J gene TRBJ1-2, with TRBD1 matching over 7 bases. The CDR3 spans 16 residues. Germline-derived CDR1 and CDR2 are SGHTA and FQGNSA. V shed 7 bases, J shed 4 bases, and the junction held 15 bases outside the gene matches. CDR3 protein: CASTPGTDRDGYGYTF. CDR3 nucleotide sequence: TGTGCCAGCACCCCTGGGACAGATCGCGATGGCTATGGCTACACCTTC.

The chain uses TRBV19 and TRBJ1-2; weak D call: TRBD1 (5 bases). The CDR3 has 12 amino acids. Germline lookup yields CDR1 LNHDA and CDR2 SQIVND (reference sequence). The V gene lost 4 bases and the J gene lost 7 bases, with 10 bases spanning the gap. The CDR3 nucleotides are TGTGCCAGTAGTAGACAGTTCCGTGGCTACACCTTC. Amino acid sequence: CASSRQFRGYTF.

The chain links TRBV5-1 to TRBJ2-5, with 9 bases identical to TRBD1. CDR1 is SGHRS, CDR2 YFSETQ, per germline. V gave up 4 bases and J gave up 5 bases; unmatched junction bases: 12. The CDR3 has 16 residues. The CDR3 is CASSARQGGFGETQYF. CDR3 DNA sequence: TGCGCCAGCAGCGCCAGACAGGGGGGTTTTGGGGAGACCCAGTACTTC.

This clone was detected once. The germline gene is not matched at one end of the junction; a read error may be the cause. CDR3 sequence reads: CASSSDISGANGLTF. DNA for the CDR3: TGTGCCAGCAGCTCGGACATCTCTGGGGCCAACGGCCTGACTTTC. This chain links TRBV6-1 with TRBJ2-6; possible D gene TRBD1, 5 bases. The germline gives CDR1 MNHNS, CDR2 SASEGT. The CDR3 sequence is 15 residues long.

This clone was picked up one time. The chain couples TRBV4-2 to TRBJ1-1; maybe TRBD1 (6 bases). Trimming removed 0 bases at V and 0 bases at J, with 8 bases between. The CDR3 loop spans 15 amino acids. CDR1 is LGHNA and CDR2 is YNFKEQ in the germline V gene. The CDR3 DNA sequence: TGTGCCAGCAGCCAAGAGGGACAAATGAACACTGAAGCTTTCTTT. Its translation: CASSQEGQMNTEAFF.

V and J are TRBV27 and TRBJ2-7; 7 bases are shared with TRBD1. Germline loops: CDR1 MNHEY, CDR2 SMNVEV (reference sequence). The CDR3 loop spans 13 amino acids. The V segment lost 3 bases and the J segment 3 bases; nucleotides outside the gene matches: 2. CDR3: CASSFGQVYEQYF. CDR3 sequence (DNA): TGTGCCAGCAGTTTTGGACAGGTCTACGAGCAGTACTTC.

The chain couples TRBV19 to TRBJ2-5; D may be TRBD2 (5 bases). Germline CDR1 reads LNHDA; CDR2 reads SQIVND (reference sequence). There are 13 residues in the CDR3. Trimming took off 5 bases at V and 5 bases at J, with 12 bases between the two ends. CDR3 DNA: TGTGCCAGTAGTCCTCGGGCGGGTGAGACCCAGTACTTC. It specifies CASSPRAGETQYF.

This chain joins TRBV7-9 and TRBJ1-2, with TRBD1 matching over 12 bases. The CDR3 sequence is 19 residues long. V lost 3 bases and J lost 0; bases outside the gene matches: 11. Germline loops: CDR1 SEHNR, CDR2 FQNEAQ (reference sequence). CDR3 residues: CASSFIRGTGGPSNYGYTF. DNA for the CDR3: TGTGCCAGCAGCTTTATTAGAGGGACAGGGGGCCCATCTAACTATGGCTACACCTTC.

This clone was counted once. The rearrangement joins TRBV5-1 to TRBJ2-5, with 14 nucleotides matching TRBD2. This CDR3 spans 16 amino acids. V was pared by 4 bases and J by 5 bases, with 7 bases of the junction left unmatched. Per the germline V gene, CDR1 is SGHRS and CDR2 is YFSETQ. The CDR3 reads CASSGGLAGGGETQYF. The CDR3 DNA follows: TGCGCCAGCAGCGGCGGACTAGCGGGGGGAGGGGAGACCCAGTACTTC.

V is TRBV28 and J is TRBJ1-6; D call uncertain. Trimming stripped 8 bases from V and 1 base from J, with 15 bases between. Germline V lookup: CDR1 MDHEN, CDR2 SYDVKM. The CDR3 length is 16 residues. CDR3 protein: CASSSAGRSYNSPLHF. CDR3 nucleotide sequence: TGTGCCAGCTCCTCGGCAGGTCGATCCTATAATTCACCCCTCCACTTT. Filled out from reference TRBV28 and TRBJ1-6, the complete variable domain reads DVKVTQSSRYLVKRTGEKVFLECVQDMDHENMFWYRQDPGLGLRLIYFSYDVKMKEKGDIPEGYSVSREKKERFSLILESASTNQTSMYLCASSSAGRSYNSPLHFGNGTRLTVT.